These 6 T cell receptor beta chains share one sample of origin, sequenced in a study of blood T cell repertoires in COVID-19. TCRdb keeps only in-frame clones here, not all; method: immunoSEQ multiplex PCR. The repertoire holds over 300,000 clones, with around 92% as singletons. The specimen sequenced was peripheral blood. The receptors stem from a man aged 40-55 years with acute or convalescent COVID-19.

V is TRBV7-9 and J is TRBJ2-5, with 11 nucleotides matching TRBD1. CDR1 is SEHNR and CDR2 is FQNEAQ in the germline V gene (reference sequence). V was clipped by 4 bases and J by 1 base; unmatched bases: 11. This CDR3 has 18 amino acids. The CDR3 DNA reads TGTGCCAGCAGCTCGTTCCTTCTAGGACAGGGGGCCCAAGAGACCCAGTACTTC. Protein sequence: CASSSFLLGQGAQETQYF.

This clone was counted once. This sequence joins TRBV4-1 and TRBJ2-7, with D possibly matching TRBD1 (6 bases). Germline-derived CDR1 and CDR2 are MGHRA and YSYEKL. With 4 bases removed from V and 4 bases from J, the gap between germline ends came to 11 bases. The CDR3 has 13 residues. The CDR3 protein is CASSPTTGYEQYF. The DNA for the CDR3 is TGCGCCAGCAGCCCAACAACAGGGTACGAGCAGTACTTC.

This chain uses TRBV6-5 with TRBJ2-7; 7 nucleotides agree with TRBD1. Germline CDR1 MNHEY, CDR2 SVGAGI. The V gene end was trimmed by 5 bases and the J gene end by 13 bases; junction bases not matched to a gene: 11. CDR3 length: 12 residues. CDR3 nucleotide sequence: TGTGCCAGCAGTCCCCTCGGACAGGTTACCTACTTC. It translates to CASSPLGQVTYF.

V gene TRBV2 combines with J gene TRBJ1-2; 8 nucleotides match TRBD1. J was trimmed by 7 bases and V by 3 bases; bases with no gene match: 7. Germline-derived CDR1 and CDR2 are SNHLY and FYNNEI. There are 14 residues in the CDR3. The CDR3 protein is CASSELRTGSGYTF. In DNA, the CDR3 is TGTGCCAGCAGTGAGCTTAGGACAGGGTCTGGCTACACCTTC.

V usage is TRBV2 and J usage is TRBJ1-6; 7 bases match TRBD1. V trimming: 4 bases; J trimming: 14 bases; junction bases outside the gene matches: 14. Germline V gene sequence: CDR1 SNHLY, CDR2 FYNNEI. The CDR3 is 15 residues long. CDR3: CASSVEGTAPLALHF. CDR3 DNA: TGTGCCAGCAGTGTTGAGGGGACAGCCCCATTGGCCCTCCACTTT.

The chain combines TRBV19 with TRBJ2-1; D is possibly TRBD1 (5 bases). This CDR3 region has 16 residues. Germline V gene data show CDR1 as LNHDA and CDR2 as SQIVND (reference sequence). Trimming shortened V by 4 bases and J by 6 bases, and 19 bases separated the two germline ends. DNA for the CDR3: TGTGCCAGTAGTAACGAACCCCAGGGTTCGGGCAATGAGCAGTTCTTC. As protein: CASSNEPQGSGNEQFF.